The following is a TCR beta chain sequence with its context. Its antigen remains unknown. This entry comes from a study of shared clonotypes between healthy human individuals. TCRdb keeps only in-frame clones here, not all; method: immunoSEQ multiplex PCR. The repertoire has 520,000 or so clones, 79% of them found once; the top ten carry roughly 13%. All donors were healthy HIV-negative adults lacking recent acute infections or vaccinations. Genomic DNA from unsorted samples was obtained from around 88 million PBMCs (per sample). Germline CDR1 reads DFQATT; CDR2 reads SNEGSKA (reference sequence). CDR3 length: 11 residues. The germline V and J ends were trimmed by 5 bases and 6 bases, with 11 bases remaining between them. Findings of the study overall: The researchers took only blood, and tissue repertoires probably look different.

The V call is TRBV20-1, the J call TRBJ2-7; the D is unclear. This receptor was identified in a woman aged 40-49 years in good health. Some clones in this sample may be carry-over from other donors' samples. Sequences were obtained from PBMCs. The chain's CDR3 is CSAPLMGEQYF. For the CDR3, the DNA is TGCAGTGCTCCCCTTATGGGCGAGCAGTACTTC.